The clone carrying this T cell receptor (beta chain) has only a few counts. The sample is drawn from a study of blood T cells in healthy people across ages. The second PCR ran roughly 6 to 12 cycles with a sample-barcoded 5' primer and J-beta primers. TCRdb processed the 5' RACE reads anew with MiXCR; each CDR3 protein has one entry. The top ten clones hold 7.7% of a sample with 1.5 million to 2 million distinct CDR3 sequences, 28% of them seen once. CDR1 and CDR2 from the germline V gene are MDHEN and SYDVKM. V shed 10 bases and J shed 1 base, with 13 bases lying between them. CDR3 length: 13 amino acids.

Sequencing input: blood. The V gene is TRBV28, the J gene TRBJ1-1; tentative D call: TRBD1 (5 bases). The TCR originated in a woman in her 30s in good health. CDR3: CATSGGRNTEAFF. CDR3 DNA: TGTGCCACCTCCGGGGGTAGGAACACTGAAGCTTTCTTT.